This entry describes one TCR beta chain. This specimen includes other DNA sequences encoding the same CDR3. The V gene lost 3 bases and the J gene lost 4 bases, with 4 bases spanning the gap. Germline-derived CDR1 and CDR2 are LGHDT and YNNKEL (reference sequence). The CDR3 covers 12 residues. Sequencing used immunoSEQ multiplex PCR; TCRdb keeps in-frame clones, though not all of them. The sample has some 180,000 clones, around 82% seen once. This sample was included in a study of blood T cell repertoires in COVID-19. Background on the study: There were acute and convalescent COVID-19 samples, and they came from the United States, Italy and Spain.

This receptor was identified in a woman aged 55-75 years with acute COVID-19. The sample comprised PBMCs or T cells enriched from blood (not recorded which). The gene calls are TRBV3-1 (or the pseudogene TRBV3-2) and TRBJ1-3; D not certain. The CDR3 region is CASSQSGNTIYF. CDR3 DNA: TGTGCCAGCAGCCAGTCAGGAAACACCATATATTTT.